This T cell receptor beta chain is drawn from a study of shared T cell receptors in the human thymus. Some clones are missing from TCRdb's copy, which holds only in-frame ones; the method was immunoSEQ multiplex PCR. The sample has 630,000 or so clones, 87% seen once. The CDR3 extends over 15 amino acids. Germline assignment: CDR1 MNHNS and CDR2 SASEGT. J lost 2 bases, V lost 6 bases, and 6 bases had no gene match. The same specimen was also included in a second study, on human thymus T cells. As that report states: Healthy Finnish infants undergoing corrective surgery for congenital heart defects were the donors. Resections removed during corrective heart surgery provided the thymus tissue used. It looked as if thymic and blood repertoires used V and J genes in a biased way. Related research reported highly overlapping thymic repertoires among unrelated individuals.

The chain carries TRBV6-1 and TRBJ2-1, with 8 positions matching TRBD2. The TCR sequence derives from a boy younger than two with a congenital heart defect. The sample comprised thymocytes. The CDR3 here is CASRPPGLAYNEQFF. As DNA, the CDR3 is TGTGCCAGCAGACCTCCGGGACTAGCCTACAATGAGCAGTTCTTC.